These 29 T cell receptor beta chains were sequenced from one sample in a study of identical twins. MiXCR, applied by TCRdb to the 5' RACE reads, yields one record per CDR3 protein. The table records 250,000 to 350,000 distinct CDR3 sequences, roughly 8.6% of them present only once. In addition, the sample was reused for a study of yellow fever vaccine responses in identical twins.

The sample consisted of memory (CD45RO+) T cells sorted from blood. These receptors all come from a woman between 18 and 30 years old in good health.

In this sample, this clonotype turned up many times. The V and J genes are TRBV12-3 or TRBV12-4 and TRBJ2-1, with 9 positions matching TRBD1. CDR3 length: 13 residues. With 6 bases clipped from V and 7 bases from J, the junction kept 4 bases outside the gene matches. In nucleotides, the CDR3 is TGTGCCAGCAGCCAAGGACAGGGGAATGAGCAGTTCTTC. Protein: CASSQGQGNEQFF.

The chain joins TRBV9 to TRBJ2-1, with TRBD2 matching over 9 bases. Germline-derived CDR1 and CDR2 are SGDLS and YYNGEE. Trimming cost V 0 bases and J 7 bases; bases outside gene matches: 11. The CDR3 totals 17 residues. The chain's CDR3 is CASSVDPAGGVKNEQFF. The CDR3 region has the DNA TGTGCCAGCAGCGTAGATCCCGCGGGAGGGGTAAAAAATGAGCAGTTCTTC.

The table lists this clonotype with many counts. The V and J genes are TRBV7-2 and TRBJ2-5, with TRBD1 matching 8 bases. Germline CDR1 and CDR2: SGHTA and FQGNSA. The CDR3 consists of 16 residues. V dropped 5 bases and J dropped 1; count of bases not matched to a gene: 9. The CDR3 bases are TGTGCCAGCAGCCAAGGACAGGGCAACATCCAAGAGACCCAGTACTTC. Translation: CASSQGQGNIQETQYF.

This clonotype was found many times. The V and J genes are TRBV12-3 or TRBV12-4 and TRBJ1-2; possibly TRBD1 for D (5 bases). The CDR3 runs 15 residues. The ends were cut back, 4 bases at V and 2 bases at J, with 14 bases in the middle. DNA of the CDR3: TGTGCCAGCAGTTCAATATCTACAGGAAACTATGGCTACACCTTC. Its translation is CASSSISTGNYGYTF.

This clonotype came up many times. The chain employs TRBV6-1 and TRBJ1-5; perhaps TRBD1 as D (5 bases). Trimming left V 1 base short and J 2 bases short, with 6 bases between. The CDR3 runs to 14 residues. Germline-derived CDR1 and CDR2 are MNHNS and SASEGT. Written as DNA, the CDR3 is TGTGCCAGCAGTGAAGGCAGGGGCAATCAGCCCCAGCATTTT. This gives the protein CASSEGRGNQPQHF.

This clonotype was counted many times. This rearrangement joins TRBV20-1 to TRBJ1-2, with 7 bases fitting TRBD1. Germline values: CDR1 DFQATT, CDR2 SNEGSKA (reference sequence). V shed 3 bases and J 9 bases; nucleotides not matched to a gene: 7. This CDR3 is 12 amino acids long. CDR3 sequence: CSARGDSISYTF. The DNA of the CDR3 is TGCAGTGCTAGGGGGGACAGTATTAGCTACACCTTC.

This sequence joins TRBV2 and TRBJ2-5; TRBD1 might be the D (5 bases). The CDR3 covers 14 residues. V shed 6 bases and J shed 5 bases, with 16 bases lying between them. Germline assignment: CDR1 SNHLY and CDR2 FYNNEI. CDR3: CASRYTRGQETQYF. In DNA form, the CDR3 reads TGTGCCAGCAGGTATACAAGGGGTCAGGAGACCCAGTACTTC.

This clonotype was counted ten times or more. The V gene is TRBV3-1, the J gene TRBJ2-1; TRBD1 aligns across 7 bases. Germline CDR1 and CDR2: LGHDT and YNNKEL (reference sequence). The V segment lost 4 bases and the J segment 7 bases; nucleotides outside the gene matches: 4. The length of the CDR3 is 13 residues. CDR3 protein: CASSRTGENEQFF. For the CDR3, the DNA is TGTGCCAGCAGCCGCACAGGGGAGAATGAGCAGTTCTTC.

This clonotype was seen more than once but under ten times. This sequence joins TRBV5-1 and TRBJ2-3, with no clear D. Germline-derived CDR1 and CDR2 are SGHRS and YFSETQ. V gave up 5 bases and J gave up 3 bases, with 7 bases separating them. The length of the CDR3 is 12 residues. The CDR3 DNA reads TGCGCCAGCAGACTGTGGACAGATACGCAGTATTTT. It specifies CASRLWTDTQYF.

The CDR3: CASSFNNQPQHF. DNA of the CDR3: TGTGCCAGCAGCTTCAACAATCAGCCCCAGCATTTT. The chain uses TRBV7-2 and TRBJ1-5, with D hard to call. Germline values: CDR1 SGHTA, CDR2 FQGNSA. V lost 3 bases to trimming and J lost 3 bases, with 3 bases between them. This CDR3 is 12 amino acids long.

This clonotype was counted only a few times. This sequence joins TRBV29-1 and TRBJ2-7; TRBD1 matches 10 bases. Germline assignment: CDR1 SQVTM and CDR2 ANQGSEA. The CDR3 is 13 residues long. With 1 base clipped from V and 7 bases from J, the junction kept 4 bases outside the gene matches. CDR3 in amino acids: CSVEGQGAREQYF. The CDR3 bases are TGCAGCGTTGAAGGACAGGGGGCTCGGGAGCAGTACTTC.

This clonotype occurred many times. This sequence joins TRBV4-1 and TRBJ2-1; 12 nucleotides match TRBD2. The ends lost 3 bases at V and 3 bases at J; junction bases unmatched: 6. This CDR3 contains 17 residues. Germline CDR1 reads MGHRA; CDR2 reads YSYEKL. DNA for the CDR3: TGCGCCAGCAGCCAGGCTAGCGGGAGGGCCGGCTACAATGAGCAGTTCTTC. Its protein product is CASSQASGRAGYNEQFF.

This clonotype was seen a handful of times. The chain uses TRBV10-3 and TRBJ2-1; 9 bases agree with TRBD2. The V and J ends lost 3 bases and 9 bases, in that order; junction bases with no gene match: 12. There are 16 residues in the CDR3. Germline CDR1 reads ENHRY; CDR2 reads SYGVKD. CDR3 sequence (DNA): TGTGCCATCAGTGATGGTGCTAGCGGGGAACGGGGTGAGCAGTTCTTC. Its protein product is CAISDGASGERGEQFF.

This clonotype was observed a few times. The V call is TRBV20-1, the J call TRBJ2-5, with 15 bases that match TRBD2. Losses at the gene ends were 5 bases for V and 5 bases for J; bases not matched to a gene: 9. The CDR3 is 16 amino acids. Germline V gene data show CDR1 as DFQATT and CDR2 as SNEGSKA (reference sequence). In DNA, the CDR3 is TGCAGTGCTGGACTAGCGGGGGGGCCCAGAGGGGAGACCCAGTACTTC. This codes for CSAGLAGGPRGETQYF.

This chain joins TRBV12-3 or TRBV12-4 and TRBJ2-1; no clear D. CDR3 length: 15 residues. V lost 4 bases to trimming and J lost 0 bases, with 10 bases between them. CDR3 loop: CASSYRRSSYNEQFF. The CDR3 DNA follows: TGTGCCAGCAGTTACAGACGGAGCTCCTACAATGAGCAGTTCTTC.

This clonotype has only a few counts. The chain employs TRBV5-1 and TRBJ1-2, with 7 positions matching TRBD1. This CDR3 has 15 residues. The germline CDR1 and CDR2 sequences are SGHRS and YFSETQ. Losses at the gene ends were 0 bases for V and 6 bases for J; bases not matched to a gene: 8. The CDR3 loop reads CASSLGGTAKDGYTF. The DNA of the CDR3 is TGCGCCAGCAGCTTGGGCGGGACAGCTAAGGATGGCTACACCTTC.

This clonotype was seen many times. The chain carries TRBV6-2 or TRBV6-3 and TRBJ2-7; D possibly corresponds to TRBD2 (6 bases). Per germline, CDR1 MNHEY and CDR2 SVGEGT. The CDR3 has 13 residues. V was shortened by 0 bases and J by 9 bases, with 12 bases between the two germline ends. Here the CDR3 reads CASSYSEGPVQYF. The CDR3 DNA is TGTGCCAGCAGTTACTCGGAGGGACCCGTGCAGTACTTC.

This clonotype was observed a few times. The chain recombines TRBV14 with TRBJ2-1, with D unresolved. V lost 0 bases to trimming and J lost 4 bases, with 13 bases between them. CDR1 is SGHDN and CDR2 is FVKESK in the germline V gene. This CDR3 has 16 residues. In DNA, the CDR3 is TGTGCCAGCAGCCAAGACGGGCCGAGCATATACAATGAGCAGTTCTTC. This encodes CASSQDGPSIYNEQFF. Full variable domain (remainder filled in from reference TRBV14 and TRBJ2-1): EAGVTQFPSHSVIEKGQTVTLRCDPISGHDNLYWYRRVMGKEIKFLLHFVKESKQDESGMPNNRFLAERTGGTYSTLKVQPAELEDSGVYFCASSQDGPSIYNEQFFGPGTRLTVL.

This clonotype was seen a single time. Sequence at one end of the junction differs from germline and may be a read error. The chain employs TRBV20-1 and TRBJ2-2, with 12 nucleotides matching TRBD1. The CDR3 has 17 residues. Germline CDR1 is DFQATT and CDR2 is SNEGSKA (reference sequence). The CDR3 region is CCARTAGQGATTGELFF. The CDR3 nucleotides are TGCTGTGCTAGAACAGCGGGACAGGGGGCGACCACCGGGGAGCTGTTTTTT.

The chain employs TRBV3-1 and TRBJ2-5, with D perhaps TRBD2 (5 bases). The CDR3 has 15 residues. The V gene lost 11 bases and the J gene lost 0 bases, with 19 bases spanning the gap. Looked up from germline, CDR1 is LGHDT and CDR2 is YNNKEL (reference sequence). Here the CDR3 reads CASTQDLRDQETQYF. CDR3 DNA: TGTGCCTCCACCCAAGATTTGAGGGACCAAGAGACCCAGTACTTC.

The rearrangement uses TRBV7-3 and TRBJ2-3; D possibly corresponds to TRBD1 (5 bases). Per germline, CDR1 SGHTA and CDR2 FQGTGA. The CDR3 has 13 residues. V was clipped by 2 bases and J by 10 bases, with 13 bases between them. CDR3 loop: CASSLEDSLAQYF. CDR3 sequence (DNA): TGTGCCAGCAGCTTAGAAGACAGCCTAGCGCAGTATTTT.

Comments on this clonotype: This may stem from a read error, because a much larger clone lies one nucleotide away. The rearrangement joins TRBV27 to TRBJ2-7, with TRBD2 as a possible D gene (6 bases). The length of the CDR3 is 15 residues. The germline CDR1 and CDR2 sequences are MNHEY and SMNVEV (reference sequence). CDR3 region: CASSAGTEGTYDQYV. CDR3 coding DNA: TGTGCCAGCAGTGCCGGGACTGAGGGGACCTACGACCAGTACGTC.

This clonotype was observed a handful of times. CDR3 sequence reads: CASSLSDGNYGYTF. For the CDR3, the DNA is TGTGCCAGCAGCTTATCCGACGGAAACTATGGCTACACCTTC. V gene TRBV7-2 combines with J gene TRBJ1-2; D is ambiguous. This CDR3 region has 14 residues. In germline, CDR1 is SGHTA, CDR2 FQGNSA. V was cut by 2 bases and J by 2 bases, with 9 bases left in between.

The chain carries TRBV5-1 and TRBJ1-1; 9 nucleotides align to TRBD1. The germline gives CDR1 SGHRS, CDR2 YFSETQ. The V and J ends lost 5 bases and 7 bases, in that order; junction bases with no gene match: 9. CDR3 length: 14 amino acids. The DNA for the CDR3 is TGCGCCAGCAGATTACAGGGGGCGCGAGATGAAGCTTTCTTT. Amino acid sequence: CASRLQGARDEAFF. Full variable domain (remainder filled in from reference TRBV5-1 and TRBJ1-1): KAGVTQTPRYLIKTRGQQVTLSCSPISGHRSVSWYQQTPGQGLQFLFEYFSETQRNKGNFPGRFSGRQFSNSRSEMNVSTLELGDSALYLCASRLQGARDEAFFGQGTRLTVV.

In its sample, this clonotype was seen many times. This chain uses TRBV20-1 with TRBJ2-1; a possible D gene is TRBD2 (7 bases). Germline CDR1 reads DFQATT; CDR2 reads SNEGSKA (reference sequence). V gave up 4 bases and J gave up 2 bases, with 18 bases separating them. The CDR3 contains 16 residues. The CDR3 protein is CSAMKRGAAPYNEQFF. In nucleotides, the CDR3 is TGCAGTGCTATGAAACGGGGGGCTGCCCCCTACAATGAGCAGTTCTTC.

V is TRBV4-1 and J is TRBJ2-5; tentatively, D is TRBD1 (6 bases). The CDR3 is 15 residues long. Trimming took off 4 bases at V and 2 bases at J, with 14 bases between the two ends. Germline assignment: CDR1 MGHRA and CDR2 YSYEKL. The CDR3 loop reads CASSRLQGFQETQYF. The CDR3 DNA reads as TGCGCCAGCAGCCGGCTACAGGGTTTTCAAGAGACCCAGTACTTC.

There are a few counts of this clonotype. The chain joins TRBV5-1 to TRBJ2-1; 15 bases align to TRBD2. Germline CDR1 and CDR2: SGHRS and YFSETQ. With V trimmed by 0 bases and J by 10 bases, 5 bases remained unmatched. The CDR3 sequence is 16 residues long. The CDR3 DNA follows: TGCGCCAGCAGCTTGGGCGGGACTAGCGGGAGGTTGGAGCAGTTCTTC. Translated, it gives CASSLGGTSGRLEQFF.

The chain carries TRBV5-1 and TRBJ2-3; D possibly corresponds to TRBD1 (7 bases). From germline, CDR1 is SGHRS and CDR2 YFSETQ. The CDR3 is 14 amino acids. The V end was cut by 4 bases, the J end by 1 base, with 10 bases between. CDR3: CASSQGGRTDTQYF. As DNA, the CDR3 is TGCGCCAGCAGCCAGGGGGGCCGCACAGATACGCAGTATTTT. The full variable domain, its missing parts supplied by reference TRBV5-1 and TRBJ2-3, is KAGVTQTPRYLIKTRGQQVTLSCSPISGHRSVSWYQQTPGQGLQFLFEYFSETQRNKGNFPGRFSGRQFSNSRSEMNVSTLELGDSALYLCASSQGGRTDTQYFGPGTRLTVL.

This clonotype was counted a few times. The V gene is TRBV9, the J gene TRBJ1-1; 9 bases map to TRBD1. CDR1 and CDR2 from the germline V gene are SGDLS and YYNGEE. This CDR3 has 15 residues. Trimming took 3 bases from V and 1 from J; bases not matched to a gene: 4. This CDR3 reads CASSADRGRNTEAFF. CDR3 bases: TGTGCCAGCAGCGCAGACAGGGGGAGGAACACTGAAGCTTTCTTT.